This T cell receptor (beta chain) was sequenced during a study of T cells in Graves' hyperthyroidism and ophthalmopathy. Uncontrolled infection, other autoimmune disease, pregnancy or lactation excluded patients. Thyroid ultrasound and orbital computed tomography, with clinical symptoms and serum thyroxine and TRAb, informed diagnoses. This clonotype was seen at least ten times. Its matching antigen is unknown. General study findings and limits: Separating ophthalmopathy from stable hyperthyroidism was achieved by a 13 V-J model. Most thyroid clonotypes expanded above 0.001 appeared in blood too.

TCR beta CDR3 region amplification was performed from RNA transcripts. Researchers ran a first-round RT-PCR on the TCR CDR3 using the HTBI primer set. TCRdb processed the multiplex PCR reads anew with MiXCR; each CDR3 protein has one entry. The repertoire holds about 250,000 distinct CDR3 sequences, with about 20% as singletons. CDR3 length: 14 residues. V lost 6 bases, J lost 0 bases, and 14 bases lay in between. Germline CDR1 SQVTM, CDR2 ANQGSEA. The origin of this receptor is a man aged 25-45 years with Graves' ophthalmopathy. The V gene is TRBV29-1, the J gene TRBJ1-1, with a weak D call TRBD1 (6 bases). The sequencing input was blood. The CDR3 DNA reads as TGCAGCGTCAGGGGTGCCCAGGTGAACACTGAAGCTTTCTTT. Translation: CSVRGAQVNTEAFF.